This T cell receptor beta chain was sequenced for a study of blood T cell repertoires in COVID-19. Study summary: COVID-19 samples, acute and convalescent, were from the United States, Italy and Spain. In each case, the material was cDNA or gDNA derived from T cells, B-cell-depleted T cells, or PBMCs.

Losses at the gene ends were 5 bases for V and 3 bases for J; bases not matched to a gene: 7. This CDR3 spans 14 amino acids. Germline V gene sequence: CDR1 SGHTA, CDR2 FQGNSA. In the original workflow: Amplification of reference gene primers provided the estimated nucleated cell counts. Some clones are missing from TCRdb's copy, which holds only in-frame ones; the method was immunoSEQ multiplex PCR. That table supplies the V and J calls and clone size; D and trimming were determined from the DNA. The sample has more than 100,000 clones; 70% to 90% are singletons. This rearrangement joins TRBV7-2 to TRBJ2-7; TRBD2 agrees at 7 bases. This clonotype was sampled from a human donor in a cohort sampled during active COVID-19. What was sequenced was peripheral blood. CDR3 DNA sequence: TGTGCCAGCAGCCCGACTAGCCCCAACTACGAGCAGTACTTC. Residues: CASSPTSPNYEQYF.